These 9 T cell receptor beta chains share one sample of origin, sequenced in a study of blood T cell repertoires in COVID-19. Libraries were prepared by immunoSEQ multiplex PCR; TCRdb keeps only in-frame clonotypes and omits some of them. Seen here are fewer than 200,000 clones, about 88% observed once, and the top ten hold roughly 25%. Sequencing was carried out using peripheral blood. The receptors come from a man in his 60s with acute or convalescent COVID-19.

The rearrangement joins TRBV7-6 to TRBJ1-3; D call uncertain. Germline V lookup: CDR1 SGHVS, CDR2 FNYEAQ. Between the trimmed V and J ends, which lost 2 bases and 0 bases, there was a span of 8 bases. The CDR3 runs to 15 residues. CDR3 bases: TGTGCCAGCAGCTTAACCCGCAGCTCTGGAAACACCATATATTTT. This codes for CASSLTRSSGNTIYF.

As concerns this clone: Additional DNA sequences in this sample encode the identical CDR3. The CDR3 DNA sequence: TGTGCCAGCAGCTTGGACGGGACTAGCACAGATACGCAGTATTTT. It is translated as CASSLDGTSTDTQYF. The genes are TRBV5-4 and TRBJ2-3; perhaps TRBD2 as D (6 bases). CDR1 is SGHNT and CDR2 is YYREEE in the germline V gene (reference sequence). This CDR3 contains 15 residues. V dropped 0 bases and J dropped 0 bases, with 8 bases sitting between them.

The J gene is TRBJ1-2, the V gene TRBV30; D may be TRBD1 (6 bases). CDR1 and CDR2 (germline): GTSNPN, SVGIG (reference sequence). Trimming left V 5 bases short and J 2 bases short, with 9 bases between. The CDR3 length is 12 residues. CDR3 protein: CAWGTGNYGYTF. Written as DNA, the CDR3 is TGTGCCTGGGGTACAGGGAACTATGGCTACACCTTC.

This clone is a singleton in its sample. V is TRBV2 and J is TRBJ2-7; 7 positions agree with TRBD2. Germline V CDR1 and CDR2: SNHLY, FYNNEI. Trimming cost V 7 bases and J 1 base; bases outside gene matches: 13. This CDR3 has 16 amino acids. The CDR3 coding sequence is TGTGCCAGCATCCGTTACCGGGGGGAGGGGTCCTACGAGCAGTACTTC. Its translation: CASIRYRGEGSYEQYF.

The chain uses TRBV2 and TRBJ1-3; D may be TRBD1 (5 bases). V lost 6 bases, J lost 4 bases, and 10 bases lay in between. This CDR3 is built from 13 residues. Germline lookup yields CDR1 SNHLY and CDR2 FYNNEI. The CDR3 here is CASRQERGNTIYF. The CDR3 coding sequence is TGTGCCAGCAGACAGGAAAGAGGAAACACCATATATTTT.

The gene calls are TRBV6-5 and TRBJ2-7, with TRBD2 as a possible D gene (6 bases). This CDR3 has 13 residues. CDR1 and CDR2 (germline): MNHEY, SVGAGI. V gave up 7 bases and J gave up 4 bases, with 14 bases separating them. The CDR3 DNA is TGTGCCAGCACCATGGGAGGTCCTTACGAGCAGTACGTC. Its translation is CASTMGGPYEQYV.

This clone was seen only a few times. The CDR3 nucleotides are TGTGCCAGCTCACCGCCAGGGGACCCCTACGAGCAGTACTTC. Translation gives CASSPPGDPYEQYF. The rearrangement links TRBV18 to TRBJ2-7; D perhaps matches TRBD1 (6 bases). The CDR3 loop spans 14 amino acids. Germline-derived CDR1 and CDR2 are KGHSH and LQKENI. Trimming removed 3 bases at V and 2 bases at J, with 11 bases between.

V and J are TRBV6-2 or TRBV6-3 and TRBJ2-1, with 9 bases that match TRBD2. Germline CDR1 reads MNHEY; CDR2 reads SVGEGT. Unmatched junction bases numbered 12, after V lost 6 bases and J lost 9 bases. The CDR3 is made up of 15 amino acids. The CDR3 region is CASSPGGSGGTEQFF. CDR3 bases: TGTGCCAGCAGCCCCGGGGGGAGCGGGGGGACTGAGCAGTTCTTC.

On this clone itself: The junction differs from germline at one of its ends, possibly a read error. This CDR3 reads CASGLGTRYEAFF. The CDR3 nucleotides read TGTGCCAGCGGCTTGGGAACAAGATACGAAGCTTTCTTT. The chain recombines TRBV5-4 with TRBJ1-1; D is unresolved. Germline-derived CDR1 and CDR2 are SGHNT and YYREEE (reference sequence). The CDR3 is made up of 13 amino acids.